These T cell receptor beta chains were read from a single sample in a study of CD8 T cells in Susac syndrome. TCRdb fed the immunoSEQ multiplex PCR reads into MiXCR, producing one record per CDR3 protein. The sample lists approximately 170,000 distinct CDR3 sequences; roughly 94% were seen once. Material: CD4+ T cells from PBMCs. Receptor source: a human donor with multiple sclerosis. Each CDR3 is given with its conserved first and last residue. A D gene is named only where the DNA matches it firmly. Rows give clone size only sometimes, using once, few, many, or a class for an expanded clone.

cdr3_aa cdr3_nt v_call clone_size d_call j_call
CAWSDPGDRTPGSCFF NA TRBV30 NA NA TRBJ2-2
CASRRTGTGHSYTF TGTGCCAGCAGACGGACCGGGACGGGCCATAGCTACACCTTC TRBV9 NA NA TRBJ1-2
CASSDTGTGFYTF TGCGCCAGCAGCGACACCGGGACAGGGTTTTACACCTTC TRBV5-1 NA TRBD1 TRBJ1-2
CASSYPPGAQYF TGTGCCAGCAGCTACCCCCCCGGCGCGCAGTATTTT TRBV7-9 NA NA TRBJ2-3
CASSSGGANVLTF TGTGCCAGCAGCTCAGGGGGAGCCAACGTCCTGACTTTC TRBV7-2 NA TRBD1 TRBJ2-6
CASRYRVHVNEQYF TGTGCCAGCAGATACAGGGTTCATGTGAACGAGCAGTACTTC TRBV6-2/TRBV6-3 few NA TRBJ2-7
CASRDRDSNQPQHF TGTGCCAGCAGAGACCGGGACAGCAATCAGCCCCAGCATTTT TRBV6-1 NA NA TRBJ1-5
CASSLSGRRTDTQYF TGTGCCAGCAGCTTGAGCGGGAGGAGGACAGATACGCAGTATTTT TRBV5-4 NA TRBD2 TRBJ2-3
CASKSLRGTDTQYF TGTGCCAGCAAATCACTGAGGGGGACCGATACGCAGTATTTT TRBV12-3/TRBV12-4 NA NA TRBJ2-3
CASSLEHNTEAFF TGTGCCAGCAGTTTAGAACATAACACTGAAGCTTTCTTT TRBV12-3/TRBV12-4 NA NA TRBJ1-1
CASSVAGGFTDTQYF TGTGCCAGCAGCGTTGCGGGAGGCTTCACAGATACGCAGTATTTT TRBV9 NA TRBD2 TRBJ2-3
CASSQLGSYEQYF TGTGCCAGCAGCCAACTGGGTAGCTACGAGCAGTACTTC TRBV3-1 NA NA TRBJ2-7
CSVEDPTWGYTF TGCAGCGTTGAAGATCCCACTTGGGGCTACACCTTC TRBV29-1 NA NA TRBJ1-2
CATNLGQGATGELFF TGTGCCACCAATCTGGGACAGGGGGCGACCGGGGAGCTGTTTTTT TRBV24-1 once TRBD1 TRBJ2-2
CATSRDRDRVTWGYTF TGTGCCACCAGCAGAGACCGGGACAGGGTAACTTGGGGCTACACCTTC TRBV15 NA TRBD1 TRBJ1-2
CASSLTRHGSLTGELFF TGTGCCAGCAGCTTAACCCGACACGGGTCCCTCACCGGGGAGCTGTTTTTT TRBV11-2 NA NA TRBJ2-2
CASSQGLADTQYF TGCGCCAGCAGCCAAGGACTAGCGGATACGCAGTATTTT TRBV4-3 NA TRBD2 TRBJ2-3